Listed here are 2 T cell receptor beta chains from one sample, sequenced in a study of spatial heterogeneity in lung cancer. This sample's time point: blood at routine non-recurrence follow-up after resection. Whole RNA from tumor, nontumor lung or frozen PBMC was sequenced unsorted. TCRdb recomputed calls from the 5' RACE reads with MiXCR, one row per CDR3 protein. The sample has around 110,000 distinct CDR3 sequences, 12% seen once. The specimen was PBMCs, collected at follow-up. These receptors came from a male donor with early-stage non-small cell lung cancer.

DNA for the CDR3: TGCGCCAGCAGCCCTCGGTATCGAGCCTACAATGAGCAGTTCTTC. This codes for CASSPRYRAYNEQFF. The rearrangement links TRBV4-3 to TRBJ2-1; D unclear. The V gene's germline CDR1 is LGHNA and CDR2 YSLEER. This CDR3 is 15 amino acids long. The ends were cut back, 4 bases at V and 2 bases at J, with 12 bases in the middle.

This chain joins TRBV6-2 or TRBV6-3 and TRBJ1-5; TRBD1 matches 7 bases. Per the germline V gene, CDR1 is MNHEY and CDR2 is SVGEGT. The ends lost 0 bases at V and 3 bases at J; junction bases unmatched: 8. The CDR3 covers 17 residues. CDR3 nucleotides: TGTGCCAGCAGTTACTCGACAGGGTCGTCCGACAATCAGCCCCAGCATTTT. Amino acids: CASSYSTGSSDNQPQHF.